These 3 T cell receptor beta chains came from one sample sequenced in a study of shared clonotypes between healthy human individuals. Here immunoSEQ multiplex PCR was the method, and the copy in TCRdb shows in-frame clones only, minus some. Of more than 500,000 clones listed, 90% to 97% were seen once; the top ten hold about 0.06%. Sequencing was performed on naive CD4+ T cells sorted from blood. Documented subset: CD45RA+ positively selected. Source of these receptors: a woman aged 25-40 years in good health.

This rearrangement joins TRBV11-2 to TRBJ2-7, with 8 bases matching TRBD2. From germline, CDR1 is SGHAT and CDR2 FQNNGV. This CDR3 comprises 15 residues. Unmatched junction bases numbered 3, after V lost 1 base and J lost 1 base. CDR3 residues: CASSLGSGGSYEQYF. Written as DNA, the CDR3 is TGTGCCAGCAGCTTAGGGTCGGGAGGGTCCTACGAGCAGTACTTC. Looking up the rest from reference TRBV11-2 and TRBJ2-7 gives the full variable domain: EAGVAQSPRYKIIEKRQSVAFWCNPISGHATLYWYQQILGQGPKLLIQFQNNGVVDDSQLPKDRFSAERLKGVDSTLKIQPAKLEDSAVYLCASSLGSGGSYEQYFGPGTRLTVT.

The CDR3 region has the DNA TGTGCCAGCAGCCAAGTGGGGCTAGCGGGGGGCACCGGGGAGCTGTTTTTT. The encoded protein is CASSQVGLAGGTGELFF. The chain employs TRBV4-2 and TRBJ2-2; 11 nucleotides match TRBD2. The CDR3 covers 17 residues. The germline gives CDR1 LGHNA, CDR2 YNFKEQ. With 1 base clipped from V and 4 bases from J, the junction kept 5 bases outside the gene matches.

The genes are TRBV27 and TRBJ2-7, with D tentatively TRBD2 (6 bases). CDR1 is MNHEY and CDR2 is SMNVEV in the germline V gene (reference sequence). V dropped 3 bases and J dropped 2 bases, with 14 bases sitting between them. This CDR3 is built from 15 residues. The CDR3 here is CASSFSSGIPYEQYF. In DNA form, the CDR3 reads TGTGCCAGCAGTTTCAGTAGCGGTATACCCTACGAGCAGTACTTC.